These 9 T cell receptor beta chains share one sample of origin, sequenced in a study of T cell responses to AZD1222 COVID-19 vaccine. Clones were sequenced by immunoSEQ multiplex PCR, and TCRdb holds only the in-frame ones, with some missing. The repertoire holds some 100,000 clones, with about 87% as singletons. This material consisted of peripheral blood, taken on day 0 of AZD1222 vaccination. The source of these receptors is an adult in good health.

V is TRBV21-1 and J is TRBJ1-2; the table names TRBD1, a call not compared with the DNA. TRBV21-1 is listed as a pseudogene. The CDR3 sequence is 15 residues long. CDR3 nucleotides: TGTGCCAGCAGAACCGGGACAGGGGGTTGCTATGGCTACACCTTC. Protein product: CASRTGTGGCYGYTF.

The V and J genes are TRBV28 and TRBJ1-6; D gene uncertain. CDR1 is MDHEN, CDR2 SYDVKM, per germline. This CDR3 spans 13 amino acids. The germline V and J ends were trimmed by 10 bases and 8 bases, with 15 bases remaining between them. For the CDR3, the DNA is TGTGCCATCACCCCCCGGAGGGATTCACCCCTCCACTTT. Amino acids: CAITPRRDSPLHF.

The chain links TRBV4-3 to TRBJ2-2; maybe TRBD2 (6 bases). The germline gives CDR1 LGHNA, CDR2 YSLEER. This CDR3 is built from 16 residues. Trimming removed 1 base from V and 0 bases from J, with 9 bases in between. CDR3 protein: CASSQVGGTNTGELFF. Here the CDR3 DNA reads TGCGCCAGCAGCCAAGTGGGAGGAACGAACACCGGGGAGCTGTTTTTT.

This rearrangement joins TRBV11-3 to TRBJ1-2; 7 positions match TRBD1. Germline CDR1 reads SGHNT; CDR2 reads YENEEA. CDR3 length equals 15 residues. V shed 3 bases and J 8 bases; nucleotides not matched to a gene: 12. The CDR3 bases are TGTGCCAGCAGCTTCGGCCAGACAGGGCTGTTCGGCTACACCTTC. Translated, it gives CASSFGQTGLFGYTF.

The V call is TRBV5-6, the J call TRBJ2-7; 11 nucleotides align to TRBD2. The V segment lost 4 bases and the J segment 3 bases; nucleotides outside the gene matches: 9. The CDR3 length is 16 residues. CDR1 is SGHDT, CDR2 YYEEEE, per germline. CDR3 amino acids: CASSRRLAGSFYEQYF. CDR3 DNA sequence: TGTGCCAGCAGCAGGCGACTAGCGGGATCTTTCTACGAGCAGTACTTC.

The CDR3 region is CAWVPGHRNTEAFF. The DNA of the CDR3 is TGTGCCTGGGTTCCGGGACACCGAAACACTGAAGCTTTCTTT. V and J are TRBV30 and TRBJ1-1; a weak D match, TRBD1 (6 bases). This CDR3 is built from 14 residues. The ends were cut back, 5 bases at V and 2 bases at J, with 15 bases in the middle. Germline lookup yields CDR1 GTSNPN and CDR2 SVGIG (reference sequence).

The count of this clone is one. V and J are TRBV25-1 and TRBJ1-2; D remains ambiguous. The CDR3 has 12 residues. Trimming pared 8 bases from V and 2 bases from J, leaving 9 bases between. Per germline, CDR1 MGHDK and CDR2 SYGVNS. CDR3 in amino acids: CASRAANYGYTF. CDR3 coding DNA: TGTGCCAGCCGGGCTGCGAACTATGGCTACACCTTC.

The V and J genes are TRBV24-1 and TRBJ2-1, with 7 bases aligning to TRBD1. Losses at the gene ends were 5 bases for V and 9 bases for J; bases not matched to a gene: 24. The CDR3 totals 19 residues. CDR1 KGHDR and CDR2 SFDVKD come from the germline V gene. The CDR3 sequence is CATSGYALKDRVWFSEQFF. The CDR3 DNA follows: TGTGCCACCAGTGGGTATGCGCTAAAAGACAGGGTCTGGTTCAGTGAGCAGTTCTTC.

The chain carries TRBV19 and TRBJ2-2, with D tentatively TRBD2 (6 bases). The CDR3 runs to 16 residues. The V end lost 11 bases, the J end lost 6 bases, and 25 bases lay between the germline ends. Germline V gene lookup returns CDR1 LNHDA and CDR2 SQIVND (reference sequence). The CDR3 region has the DNA TGTGCCTCCTGGCTCGGGGCGGGAACCAATCCCGGGGAGCTGTTTTTT. It yields the protein CASWLGAGTNPGELFF.